This T cell receptor beta chain comes out of a study of blood T cell repertoires in COVID-19. On the study more broadly: Donors in the United States, Italy and Spain gave samples during acute or convalescent COVID-19. From T cells, B-cell-depleted T cells, or PBMCs came the material, which was cDNA or gDNA.

The CDR3 runs 13 residues. CDR1 is SGDLS and CDR2 is YYNGEE in the germline V gene. V was clipped by 4 bases and J by 3 bases, with 8 bases between them. Per the study methods: Amplification with reference gene primers provided the estimates of nucleated cell counts. Method: immunoSEQ multiplex PCR; TCRdb's copy keeps in-frame clones and lacks some. V, J and clone size are those of that table, while D and trimming were read from the DNA. The table includes around 140,000 clones, 81% detected once. Sequenced: peripheral blood. The chain combines TRBV9 with TRBJ1-5; D ambiguous. The sequence derives from a woman aged 60 to 75 with active or convalescent COVID-19. CDR3 sequence reads: CASSREDNQPQHF. CDR3 nucleotides: TGTGCCAGCAGCAGGGAGGACAATCAGCCCCAGCATTTT.